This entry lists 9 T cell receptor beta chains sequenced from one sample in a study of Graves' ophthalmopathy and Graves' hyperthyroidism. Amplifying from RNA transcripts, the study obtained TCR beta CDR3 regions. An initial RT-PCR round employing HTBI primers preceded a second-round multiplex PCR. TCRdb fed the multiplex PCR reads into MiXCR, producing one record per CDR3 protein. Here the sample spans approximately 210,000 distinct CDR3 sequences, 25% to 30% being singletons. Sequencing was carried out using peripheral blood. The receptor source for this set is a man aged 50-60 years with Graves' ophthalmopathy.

The CDR3 region has the DNA TGTGCCAGCACCCCTCAAGGGGGGCCAAGGAACACTGAAGCTTTCTTT. This sequence encodes CASTPQGGPRNTEAFF. The chain recombines TRBV12-3 or TRBV12-4 with TRBJ1-1, with TRBD1 as a possible D gene (6 bases). This CDR3 comprises 16 residues. V dropped 7 bases and J dropped 1 base, with 19 bases sitting between them.

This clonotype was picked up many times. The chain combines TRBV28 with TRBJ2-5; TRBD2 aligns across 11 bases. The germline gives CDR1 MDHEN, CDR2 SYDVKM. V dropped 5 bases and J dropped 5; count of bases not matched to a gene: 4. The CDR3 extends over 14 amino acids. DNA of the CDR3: TGTGCCAGCAGTACTAGCGGGAGTTGGGAGACCCAGTACTTC. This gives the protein CASSTSGSWETQYF.

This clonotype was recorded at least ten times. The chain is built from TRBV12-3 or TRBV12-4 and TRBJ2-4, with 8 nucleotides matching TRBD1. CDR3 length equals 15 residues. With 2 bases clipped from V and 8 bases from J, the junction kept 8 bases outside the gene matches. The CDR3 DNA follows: TGTGCCAGCAGTTTATCAGGGGGCTCTGGAGACATTCAGTACTTC. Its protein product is CASSLSGGSGDIQYF.

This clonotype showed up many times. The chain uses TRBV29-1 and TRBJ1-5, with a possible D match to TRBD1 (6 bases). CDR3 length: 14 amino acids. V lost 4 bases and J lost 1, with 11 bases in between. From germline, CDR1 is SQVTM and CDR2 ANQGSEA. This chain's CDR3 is CSVVVGTSNQPQHF. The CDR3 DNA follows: TGCAGCGTTGTAGTGGGGACAAGCAATCAGCCCCAGCATTTT.

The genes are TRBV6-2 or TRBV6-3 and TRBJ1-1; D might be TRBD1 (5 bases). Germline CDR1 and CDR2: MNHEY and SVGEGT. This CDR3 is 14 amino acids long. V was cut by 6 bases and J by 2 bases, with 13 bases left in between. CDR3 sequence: CASRGPTSNTEAFF. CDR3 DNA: TGTGCCAGCAGGGGACCTACCTCTAACACTGAAGCTTTCTTT.

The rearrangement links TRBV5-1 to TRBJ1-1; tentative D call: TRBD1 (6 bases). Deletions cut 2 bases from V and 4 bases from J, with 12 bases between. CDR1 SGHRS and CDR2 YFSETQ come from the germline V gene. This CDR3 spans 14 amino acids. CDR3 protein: CASSFGGLVTEAFF. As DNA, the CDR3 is TGCGCCAGCAGCTTCGGGGGGCTCGTCACTGAAGCTTTCTTT.

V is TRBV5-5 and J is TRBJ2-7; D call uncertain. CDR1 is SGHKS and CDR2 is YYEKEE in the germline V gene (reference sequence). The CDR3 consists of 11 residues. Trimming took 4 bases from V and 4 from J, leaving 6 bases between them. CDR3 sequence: CASSASYEQYF. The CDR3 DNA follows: TGTGCCAGCAGCGCCAGTTACGAGCAGTACTTC.

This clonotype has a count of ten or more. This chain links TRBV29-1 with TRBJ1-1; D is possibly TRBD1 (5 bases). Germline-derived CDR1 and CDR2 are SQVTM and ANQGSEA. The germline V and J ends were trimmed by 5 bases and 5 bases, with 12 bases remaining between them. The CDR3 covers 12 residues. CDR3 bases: TGCAGCGTTCCTCAGGGTGGGACTGAAGCTTTCTTT. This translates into CSVPQGGTEAFF.

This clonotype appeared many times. The CDR3 nucleotides read TGTGCCACCCGGGCACCCGATCGCGCCGGGGAGCTGTTTTTT. This gives the protein CATRAPDRAGELFF. The V and J genes are TRBV24-1 and TRBJ2-2; D gene ambiguous. The CDR3 is made up of 14 amino acids. CDR1 KGHDR and CDR2 SFDVKD come from the germline V gene. V was pared by 9 bases and J by 6 bases, with 16 bases between.